A single sample gave rise to the 8 T cell receptor beta chains below, sequenced in a study of T cells after yellow fever vaccination. TCRdb reprocessed the 5' RACE reads with MiXCR, giving one entry per CDR3 protein. The sample yields hundreds of thousands of distinct CDR3 sequences, around 4% seen once. The material sequenced was PBMCs, taken on the day of the yellow fever booster vaccination. These receptors originate from a man younger than 35 who received the YFV17D yellow fever vaccine.

The sample holds many counts of this clonotype. The gene calls are TRBV18 and TRBJ2-1, with D perhaps being TRBD1 or TRBD2 (7 bases each). Trimming cost V 0 bases and J 7 bases, with 13 bases left between them. Per germline, CDR1 KGHSH and CDR2 LQKENI. The CDR3 totals 15 residues. As DNA, the CDR3 is TGTGCCAGCTCACCACCTCAGGGGGGGATAAATGAGCAGTTCTTC. Translation: CASSPPQGGINEQFF.

This clonotype was seen repeatedly, ten times or more. The rearrangement joins TRBV7-3 to TRBJ2-3; D not resolved. CDR1 and CDR2 from the germline V gene are SGHTA and FQGTGA. There are 13 residues in the CDR3. The V end was cut by 4 bases, the J end by 2 bases, with 7 bases between. CDR3 coding DNA: TGTGCCAGCAGCTCACGGGTCACAGATACGCAGTATTTT. Translated, it gives CASSSRVTDTQYF.

This clonotype was picked up many times. CDR3 nucleotides: TGCGCCAGCAGCGGAAAGACTAGCGGCAGCTCCTACGAGCAGTACTTC. Residues: CASSGKTSGSSYEQYF. The rearrangement uses TRBV5-1 and TRBJ2-7, with 9 bases aligning to TRBD2. The junction had 8 bases not matched to a gene; V was cut back by 4 bases and J by 0 bases. CDR3 length equals 16 residues. Germline V gene sequence: CDR1 SGHRS, CDR2 YFSETQ.

This clonotype was picked up many times. The chain couples TRBV7-9 to TRBJ2-3, with TRBD1 as a possible D gene (6 bases). Germline V CDR1 and CDR2: SEHNR, FQNEAQ (reference sequence). Trimming left V 1 base short and J 3 bases short, with 14 bases between. There are 16 residues in the CDR3. The CDR3: CASSLGDTLGTDTQYF. The CDR3 nucleotides are TGTGCCAGCAGCTTAGGGGACACCTTGGGAACAGATACGCAGTATTTT.

At least ten counts were recorded for this clonotype. The genes are TRBV10-3 and TRBJ2-1; D might be TRBD1 or TRBD2, each matching 6 bases. The germline V gene has CDR1 ENHRY and CDR2 SYGVKD. This CDR3 region has 13 residues. The V end was cut by 5 bases, the J end by 8 bases, with 13 bases between. CDR3 nucleotide sequence: TGTGCCATCAGTCGGGGGCCGACGGATGAGCAGTTCTTC. Protein: CAISRGPTDEQFF.

This clonotype was observed many times. The chain is built from TRBV4-3 and TRBJ1-2; possible D gene TRBD1, 5 bases. The V end was cut by 6 bases, the J end by 0 bases, with 8 bases between. Germline V CDR1 and CDR2: LGHNA, YSLEER. CDR3 length: 13 residues. The CDR3 coding sequence is TGCGCCAGCAGGGGGACGGCTAACTATGGCTACACCTTC. Translated, it gives CASRGTANYGYTF.

In its sample, this clonotype was seen many times. The chain recombines TRBV20-1 with TRBJ2-5, with a possible D match to TRBD1 (7 bases). The CDR3 sequence is 15 residues long. The germline V gene encodes CDR1 DFQATT and CDR2 SNEGSKA (reference sequence). The ends were cut back, 2 bases at V and 5 bases at J, with 18 bases in the middle. The CDR3 reads CSARKWAGGMETQYF. For the CDR3, the DNA is TGCAGTGCTAGAAAGTGGGCAGGGGGGATGGAGACCCAGTACTTC.

In this sample, this clonotype turned up many times. V and J are TRBV5-1 and TRBJ2-5; 7 bases align to TRBD2. The J segment lost 4 bases and the V segment lost 0 bases, leaving 9 bases of the junction unmatched. The CDR3 totals 16 residues. Germline values: CDR1 SGHRS, CDR2 YFSETQ. The CDR3 DNA follows: TGCGCCAGCAGCTTGGACGCTAGCGGTACCGGAGAGACCCAGTACTTC. Its protein product is CASSLDASGTGETQYF. Supplemented by reference TRBV5-1 and TRBJ2-5, the full variable domain reads KAGVTQTPRYLIKTRGQQVTLSCSPISGHRSVSWYQQTPGQGLQFLFEYFSETQRNKGNFPGRFSGRQFSNSRSEMNVSTLELGDSALYLCASSLDASGTGETQYFGPGTRLLVL.